This T cell receptor (beta chain) is drawn from a study of blood T cells in healthy people across ages. Study findings and constraints: It was held that the diversity estimates obtained from one million T cells were underestimates.

Germline V gene lookup returns CDR1 SQVTM and CDR2 ANQGSEA. The CDR3 runs to 12 residues. Between the trimmed V and J ends, which lost 4 bases and 5 bases, there was a span of 11 bases. PBMCs numbering at least 7 million were isolated per sample. With a J-beta primer mix and a sample-barcoded 5' primer, a second PCR ran roughly 6 to 11 cycles. TCRdb passed the 5' RACE reads through MiXCR, listing each CDR3 protein once. The sample has about 640,000 distinct CDR3 sequences, 58% seen once. The sample holds a few counts of this clonotype. The target antigen is unknown. The clonotype comes from a man aged 60 to 75 in good health. The chain uses TRBV29-1 and TRBJ2-5; D may correspond to TRBD1 or TRBD2 (5 bases each). Specimen: blood. In DNA, the CDR3 is TGCAGCGTTGGAGGGGTCGGGGAGACCCAGTACTTC. Translated: CSVGGVGETQYF. Variable domain in full (rest from reference TRBV29-1 and TRBJ2-5): SAVISQKPSRDICQRGTSLTIQCQVDSQVTMMFWYRQQPGQSLTLIATANQGSEATYESGFVIDKFPISRPNLTFSTLTVSNMSPEDSSIYLCSVGGVGETQYFGPGTRLLVL.